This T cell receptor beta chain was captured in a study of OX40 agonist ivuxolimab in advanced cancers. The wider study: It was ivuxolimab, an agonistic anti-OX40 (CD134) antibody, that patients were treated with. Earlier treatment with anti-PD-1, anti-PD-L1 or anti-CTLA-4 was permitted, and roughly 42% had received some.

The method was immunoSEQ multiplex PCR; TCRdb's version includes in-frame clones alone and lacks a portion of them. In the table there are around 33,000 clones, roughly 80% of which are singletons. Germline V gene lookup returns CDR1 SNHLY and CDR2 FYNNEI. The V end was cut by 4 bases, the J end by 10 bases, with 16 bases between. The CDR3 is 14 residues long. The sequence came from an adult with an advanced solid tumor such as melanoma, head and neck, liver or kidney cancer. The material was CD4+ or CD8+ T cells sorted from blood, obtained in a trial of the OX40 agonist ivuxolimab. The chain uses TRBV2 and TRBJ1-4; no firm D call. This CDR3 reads CASSGTGRSGKLFF. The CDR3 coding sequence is TGTGCCAGCAGTGGGACCGGCCGCTCGGGAAAACTGTTTTTT.